This T cell receptor beta chain is drawn from a study of patients and donors after allogeneic stem cell transplantation (dated by TCRdb to the early 2020s). Worth noting for this clonotype: What antigen it recognizes has not been identified. A read error may produce the germline difference seen at one junction end.

Libraries were made using RT-PCR. Data came from a NextSeq 550. The public reads were quality trimmed at Q25 with fastp and then assembled into clones with MiXCR by TCRdb, keeping productive beta chains. Duplicate CDR3 protein sequences are folded into a single record with the most common DNA and genes. Recorded for this sample are about a million distinct CDR3 sequences; around 17% of them occurred a single time. The top ten clonotypes cover roughly 6% of the sample. The CDR3 sequence holds 13 residues, the cysteine and phenylalanine included. Of the read, only the CDR3 DNA is kept; its 39 bases are in frame from base 1.

Sequenced sample: blood, either unsorted or a sorted T cell fraction (not recorded which). The sequence was collected from a human donor who was either an allogeneic HSCT recipient or a stem cell or donor lymphocyte infusion donor (not recorded which). It is not recorded whose cells these are; they may come from a transplant donor. Recombination connected TRBV12-3 or TRBV12-4 to TRBJ1-3, with the D gene too uncertain to name. CDR3 sequence: CASNRDTRNTIYF. In nucleotide form, the sequence is TGTGCGAGCAACAGAGACACTCGAAACACCATATATTTT.